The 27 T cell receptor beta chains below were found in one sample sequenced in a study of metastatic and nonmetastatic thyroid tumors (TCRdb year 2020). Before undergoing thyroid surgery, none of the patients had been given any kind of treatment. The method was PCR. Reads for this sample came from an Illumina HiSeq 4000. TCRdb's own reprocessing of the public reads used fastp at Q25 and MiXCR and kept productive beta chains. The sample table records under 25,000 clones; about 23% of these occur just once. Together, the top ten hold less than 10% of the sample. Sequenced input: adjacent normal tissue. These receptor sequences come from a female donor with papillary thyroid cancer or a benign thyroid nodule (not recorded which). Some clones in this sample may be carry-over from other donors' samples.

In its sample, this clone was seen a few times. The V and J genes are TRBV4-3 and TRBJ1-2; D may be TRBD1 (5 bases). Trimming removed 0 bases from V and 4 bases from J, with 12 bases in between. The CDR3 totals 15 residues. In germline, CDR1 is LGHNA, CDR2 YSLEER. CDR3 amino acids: CASSQDLGLSYGYTF. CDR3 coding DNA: TGCGCCAGCAGCCAAGATTTGGGGCTTAGCTATGGCTACACCTTC.

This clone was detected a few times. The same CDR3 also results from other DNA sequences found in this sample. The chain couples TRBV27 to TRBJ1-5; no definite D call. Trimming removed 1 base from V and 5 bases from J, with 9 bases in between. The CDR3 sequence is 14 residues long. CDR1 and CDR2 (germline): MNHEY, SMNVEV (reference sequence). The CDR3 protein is CASSLYRGDQPQHF. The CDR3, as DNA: TGTGCCAGCAGTTTATATCGTGGGGATCAGCCCCAGCATTTT.

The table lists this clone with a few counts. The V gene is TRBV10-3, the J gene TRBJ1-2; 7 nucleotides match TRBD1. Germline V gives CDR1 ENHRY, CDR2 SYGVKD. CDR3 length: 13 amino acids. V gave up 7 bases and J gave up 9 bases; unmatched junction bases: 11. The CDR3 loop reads CAITLTGCVCYTF. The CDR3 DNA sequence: TGTGCCATCACCTTGACAGGGTGCGTTTGCTACACCTTC.

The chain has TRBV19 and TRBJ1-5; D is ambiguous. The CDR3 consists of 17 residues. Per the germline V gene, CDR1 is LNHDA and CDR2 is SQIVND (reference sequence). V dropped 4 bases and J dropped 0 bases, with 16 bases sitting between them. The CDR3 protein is CASSNGYSLNSNQPQHF. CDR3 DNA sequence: TGTGCCAGTAGTAATGGCTATTCCCTCAATAGCAATCAGCCCCAGCATTTT.

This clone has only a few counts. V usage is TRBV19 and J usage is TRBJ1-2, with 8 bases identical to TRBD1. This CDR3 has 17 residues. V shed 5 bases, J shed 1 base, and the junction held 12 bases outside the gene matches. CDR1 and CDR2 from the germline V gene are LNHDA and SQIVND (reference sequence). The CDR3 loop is CASSGIEGQAFNYGYTF. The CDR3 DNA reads TGTGCCAGTAGTGGTATAGAGGGACAGGCATTTAACTATGGCTACACCTTC. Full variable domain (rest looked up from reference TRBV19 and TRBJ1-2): DGGITQSPKYLFRKEGQNVTLSCEQNLNHDAMYWYRQDPGQGLRLIYYSQIVNDFQKGDIAEGYSVSREKKESFPLTVTSAQKNPTAFYLCASSGIEGQAFNYGYTFGSGTRLTVV.

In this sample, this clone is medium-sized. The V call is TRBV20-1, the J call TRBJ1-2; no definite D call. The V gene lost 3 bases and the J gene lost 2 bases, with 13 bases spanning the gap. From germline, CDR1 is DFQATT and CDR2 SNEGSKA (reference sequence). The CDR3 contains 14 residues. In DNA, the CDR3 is TGCAGTGCTAGCGCGGGATGGCGGAACTATGGCTACACCTTC. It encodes CSASAGWRNYGYTF.

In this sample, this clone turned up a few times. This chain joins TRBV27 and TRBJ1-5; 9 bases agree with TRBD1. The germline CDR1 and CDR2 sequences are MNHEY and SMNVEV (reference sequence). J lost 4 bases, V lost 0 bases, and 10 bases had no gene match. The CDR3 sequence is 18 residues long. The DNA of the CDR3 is TGTGCCAGCAGTTTATCGTGGAGGCCGGGACAGGGAAATCAGCCCCAGCATTTT. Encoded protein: CASSLSWRPGQGNQPQHF.

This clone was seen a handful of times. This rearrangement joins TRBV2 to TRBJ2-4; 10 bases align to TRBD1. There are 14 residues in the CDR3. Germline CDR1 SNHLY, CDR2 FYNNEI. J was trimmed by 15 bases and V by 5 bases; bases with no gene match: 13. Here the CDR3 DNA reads TGTGCCAGCAGTCCCGGGACAGGGGCGTATTCGATGTACTTC. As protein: CASSPGTGAYSMYF.

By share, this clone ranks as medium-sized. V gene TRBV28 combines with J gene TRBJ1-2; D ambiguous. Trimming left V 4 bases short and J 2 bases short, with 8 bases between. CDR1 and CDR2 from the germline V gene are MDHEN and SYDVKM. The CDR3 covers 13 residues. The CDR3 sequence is CASSSTANYGYTF. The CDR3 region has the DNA TGTGCCAGCAGTTCGACGGCCAACTATGGCTACACCTTC.

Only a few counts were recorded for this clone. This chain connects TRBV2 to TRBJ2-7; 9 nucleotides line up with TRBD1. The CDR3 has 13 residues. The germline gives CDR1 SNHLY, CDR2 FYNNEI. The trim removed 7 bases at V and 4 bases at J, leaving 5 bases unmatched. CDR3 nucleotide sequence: TGTGCCAGCAAGGGACAGGGCTTATACGAGCAGTACTTC. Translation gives CASKGQGLYEQYF.

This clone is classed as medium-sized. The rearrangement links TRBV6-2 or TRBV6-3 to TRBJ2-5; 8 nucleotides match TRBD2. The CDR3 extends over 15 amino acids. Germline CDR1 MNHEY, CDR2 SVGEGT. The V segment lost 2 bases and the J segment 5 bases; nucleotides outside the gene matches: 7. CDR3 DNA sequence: TGTGCCAGCAGTTACCAAGGGCGGGAGGCGGAGACCCAGTACTTC. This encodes CASSYQGREAETQYF.

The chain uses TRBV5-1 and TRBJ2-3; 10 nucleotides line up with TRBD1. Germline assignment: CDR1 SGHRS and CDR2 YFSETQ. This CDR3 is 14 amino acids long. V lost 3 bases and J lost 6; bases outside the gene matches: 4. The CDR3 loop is CASSSGQGMDTQYF. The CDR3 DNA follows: TGCGCCAGCAGCTCGGGACAGGGGATGGATACGCAGTATTTT.

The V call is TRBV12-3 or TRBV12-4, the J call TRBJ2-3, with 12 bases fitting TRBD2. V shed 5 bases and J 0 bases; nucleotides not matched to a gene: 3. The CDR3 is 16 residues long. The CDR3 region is CASSTGTSGSTDTQYF. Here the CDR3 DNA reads TGTGCCAGCAGTACCGGGACTAGCGGGAGCACAGATACGCAGTATTTT.

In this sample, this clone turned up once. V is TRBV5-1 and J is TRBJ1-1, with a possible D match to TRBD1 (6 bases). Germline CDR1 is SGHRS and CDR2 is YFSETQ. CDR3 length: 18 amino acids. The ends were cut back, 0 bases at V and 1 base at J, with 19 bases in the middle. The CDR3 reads CASSLATGPTLTNTEAFF. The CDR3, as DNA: TGCGCCAGCAGCTTGGCAACAGGGCCTACCCTAACGAACACTGAAGCTTTCTTT. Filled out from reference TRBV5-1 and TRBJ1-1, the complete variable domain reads KAGVTQTPRYLIKTRGQQVTLSCSPISGHRSVSWYQQTPGQGLQFLFEYFSETQRNKGNFPGRFSGRQFSNSRSEMNVSTLELGDSALYLCASSLATGPTLTNTEAFFGQGTRLTVV.

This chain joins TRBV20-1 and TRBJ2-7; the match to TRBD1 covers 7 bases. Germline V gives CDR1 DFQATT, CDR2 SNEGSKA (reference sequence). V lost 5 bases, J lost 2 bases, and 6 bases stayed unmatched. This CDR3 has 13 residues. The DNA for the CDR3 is TGCAGTGCTGTCGGACAGGCTACCTACGAGCAGTACTTC. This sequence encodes CSAVGQATYEQYF.

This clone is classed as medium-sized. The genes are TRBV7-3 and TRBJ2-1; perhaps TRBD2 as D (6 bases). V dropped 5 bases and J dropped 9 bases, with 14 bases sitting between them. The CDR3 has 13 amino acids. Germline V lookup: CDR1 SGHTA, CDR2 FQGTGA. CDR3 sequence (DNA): TGTGCCAGCAGCCCCGGGAGCGTAGGTGAGCAGTTCTTC. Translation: CASSPGSVGEQFF.

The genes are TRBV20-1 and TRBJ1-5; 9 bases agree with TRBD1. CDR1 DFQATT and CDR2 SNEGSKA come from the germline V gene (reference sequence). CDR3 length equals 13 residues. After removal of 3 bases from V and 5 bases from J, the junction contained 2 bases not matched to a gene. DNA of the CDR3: TGCAGTGCTAGCCGGGACAGGGATCAGCCCCAGCATTTT. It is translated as CSASRDRDQPQHF.

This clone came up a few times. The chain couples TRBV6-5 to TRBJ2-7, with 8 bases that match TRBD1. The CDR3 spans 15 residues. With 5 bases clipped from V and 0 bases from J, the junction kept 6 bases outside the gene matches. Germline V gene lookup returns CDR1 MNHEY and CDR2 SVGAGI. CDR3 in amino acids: CASSNPTGVSYEQYF. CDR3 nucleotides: TGTGCCAGCAGTAACCCGACAGGGGTCTCCTACGAGCAGTACTTC.

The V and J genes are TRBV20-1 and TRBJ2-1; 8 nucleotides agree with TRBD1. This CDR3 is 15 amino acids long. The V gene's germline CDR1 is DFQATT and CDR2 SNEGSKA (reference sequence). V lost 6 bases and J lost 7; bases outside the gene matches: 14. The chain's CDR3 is CSAPVQGVPSNEQFF. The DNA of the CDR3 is TGCAGTGCCCCTGTACAGGGGGTCCCGTCAAATGAGCAGTTCTTC.

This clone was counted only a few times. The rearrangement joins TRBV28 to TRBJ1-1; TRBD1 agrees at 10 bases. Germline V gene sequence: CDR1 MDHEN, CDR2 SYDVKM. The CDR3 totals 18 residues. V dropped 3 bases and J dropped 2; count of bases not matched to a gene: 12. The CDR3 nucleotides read TGTGCCAGCAGTTTTCTCTGGCAGGGACAGGGGACCAACACTGAAGCTTTCTTT. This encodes CASSFLWQGQGTNTEAFF.

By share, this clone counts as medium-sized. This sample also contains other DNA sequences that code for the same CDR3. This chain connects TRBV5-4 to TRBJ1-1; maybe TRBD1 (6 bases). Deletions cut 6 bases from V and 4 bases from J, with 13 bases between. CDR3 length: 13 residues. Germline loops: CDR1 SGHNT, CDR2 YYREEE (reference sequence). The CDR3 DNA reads TGTGCCAGCACCCTCGGGGGGCTCACTGAAGCTTTCTTT. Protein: CASTLGGLTEAFF.

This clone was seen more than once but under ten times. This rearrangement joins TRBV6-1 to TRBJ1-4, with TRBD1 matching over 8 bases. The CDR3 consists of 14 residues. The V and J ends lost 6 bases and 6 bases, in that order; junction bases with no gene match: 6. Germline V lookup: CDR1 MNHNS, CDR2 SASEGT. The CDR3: CASRQGGGDEKLFF. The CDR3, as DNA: TGTGCCAGCAGACAGGGGGGCGGCGATGAAAAACTGTTTTTT.

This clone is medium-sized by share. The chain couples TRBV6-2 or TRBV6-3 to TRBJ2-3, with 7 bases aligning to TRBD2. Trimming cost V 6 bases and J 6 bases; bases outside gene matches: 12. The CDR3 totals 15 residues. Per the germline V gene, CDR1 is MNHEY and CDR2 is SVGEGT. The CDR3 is CASSPGGGRIDTQYF. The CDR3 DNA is TGTGCCAGCAGCCCTGGGGGGGGGAGAATTGATACGCAGTATTTT.

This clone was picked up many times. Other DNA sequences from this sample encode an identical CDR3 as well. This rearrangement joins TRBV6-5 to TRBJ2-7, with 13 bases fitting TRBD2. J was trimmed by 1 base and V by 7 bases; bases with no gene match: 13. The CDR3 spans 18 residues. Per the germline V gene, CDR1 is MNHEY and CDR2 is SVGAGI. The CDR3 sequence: CASTVGGTSGILSYEQYF. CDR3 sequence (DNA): TGTGCCAGCACCGTCGGAGGGACTAGCGGGATCCTATCCTACGAGCAGTACTTC.

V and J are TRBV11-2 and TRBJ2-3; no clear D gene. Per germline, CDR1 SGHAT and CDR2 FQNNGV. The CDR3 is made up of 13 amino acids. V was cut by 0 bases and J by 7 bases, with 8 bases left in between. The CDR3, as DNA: TGTGCCAGCAGCTTAGATCGTGGAAATACGCAGTATTTT. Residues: CASSLDRGNTQYF.

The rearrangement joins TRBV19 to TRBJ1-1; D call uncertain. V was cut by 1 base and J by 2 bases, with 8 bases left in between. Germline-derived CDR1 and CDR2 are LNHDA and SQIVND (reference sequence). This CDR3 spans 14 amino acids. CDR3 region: CASSIGSHNTEAFF. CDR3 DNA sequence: TGTGCCAGTAGTATAGGTAGTCATAACACTGAAGCTTTCTTT.

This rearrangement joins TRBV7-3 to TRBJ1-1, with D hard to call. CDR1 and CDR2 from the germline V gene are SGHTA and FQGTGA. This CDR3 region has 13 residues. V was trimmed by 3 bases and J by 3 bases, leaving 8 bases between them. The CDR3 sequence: CASSLDRDTEAFF. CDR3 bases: TGTGCCAGCAGCTTGGACCGAGACACTGAAGCTTTCTTT.